These T cell receptor beta chains were read from a single sample in a study of blood T cell repertoires in COVID-19. The assay was immunoSEQ multiplex PCR, and TCRdb's table has in-frame clones only and misses some. The profile shows around 200,000 clones, 70% to 90% of them singletons. Sequencing was performed on peripheral blood. All receptors come from a woman aged 18-30 years who had recovered from COVID-19. Both conserved end residues are part of each CDR3. The D gene is left open where the match is weak. Size is omitted from some rows. Given values are once, few, many or a class for expanded clones.

abundance: .; d_gene: .; j_gene: TRBJ1-3; v_gene: TRBV5-8; CDR3nt: TGTGCCAGCAGCTTGGGGTCAGGGATATCTGGAAACACCATATATTTT; CDR3aa: CASSLGSGISGNTIYF
abundance: .; d_gene: TRBD1; j_gene: TRBJ2-3; v_gene: TRBV6-5; CDR3nt: TGTGCCAGCAGTTACTCACAGGGGGACACAGATACGCAGTATTTT; CDR3aa: CASSYSQGDTDTQYF
abundance: .; d_gene: TRBD2; j_gene: TRBJ2-3; v_gene: TRBV30; CDR3nt: TGTGCCTTCATATCGGGCTCGGGACTAGCGGGAGGTTTAGCAGATACGCAGTATTTT; CDR3aa: CAFISGSGLAGGLADTQYF
abundance: .; d_gene: TRBD1; j_gene: TRBJ1-2; v_gene: TRBV12-3/TRBV12-4; CDR3nt: TGTGCCAGCAGTTTCGGGACAGGGTCTGGCTACACCTTC; CDR3aa: CASSFGTGSGYTF
abundance: once; d_gene: .; j_gene: TRBJ1-4; v_gene: TRBV19; CDR3nt: TGTGCCAGTAGTATAGGACAGCCCTTCCATGAAAAACTGTTTTTT; CDR3aa: CASSIGQPFHEKLFF
abundance: .; d_gene: .; j_gene: TRBJ1-4; v_gene: TRBV15; CDR3nt: TGTGCCACCAGCCAGAGCTGGAGGGGCGAGGATGAAAAACTGTTTTTT; CDR3aa: CATSQSWRGEDEKLFF
abundance: .; d_gene: .; j_gene: TRBJ2-1; v_gene: TRBV7-2; CDR3nt: TGTGCCAGCAGCCCTGCCAAGGGGGTCAGCTTCTACAATGAGCAGTTCTTC; CDR3aa: CASSPAKGVSFYNEQFF
abundance: .; d_gene: TRBD1; j_gene: TRBJ1-4; v_gene: TRBV11-2; CDR3nt: TGTGCCAGCAGCCAGAGGGGGACAGGGCGTGAAAAACTGTTTTTT; CDR3aa: CASSQRGTGREKLFF
abundance: once; d_gene: .; j_gene: TRBJ2-7; v_gene: TRBV12-3/TRBV12-4; CDR3nt: TGTGCCAGCAGTATCAGGGTCTACGAGCAGTACTTC; CDR3aa: CASSIRVYEQYF
abundance: .; d_gene: TRBD2; j_gene: TRBJ2-7; v_gene: TRBV27; CDR3nt: TGTGCCAGCAGTCCGGGACTAGCGGGAGGGACCTACGAGCAGTACTTC; CDR3aa: CASSPGLAGGTYEQYF
abundance: once; d_gene: .; j_gene: TRBJ2-7; v_gene: TRBV25-1; CDR3nt: TGTGCCAGCACTAGAGCGACTTCCTACGAGCAGTACTTC; CDR3aa: CASTRATSYEQYF
abundance: .; d_gene: TRBD2; j_gene: TRBJ2-3; v_gene: TRBV24-1; CDR3nt: TGTGCCACCAGTGTTGGCGGGAGACGGGCAGATACGCAGTATTTT; CDR3aa: CATSVGGRRADTQYF
abundance: .; d_gene: .; j_gene: TRBJ1-5; v_gene: TRBV15; CDR3nt: TGTGCCACCAGCAGAGATCGGCTAGATCAGCCCCAGCATTTT; CDR3aa: CATSRDRLDQPQHF
abundance: few; d_gene: TRBD1; j_gene: TRBJ2-1; v_gene: TRBV2; CDR3nt: TGTGCCAGCAGTGCCACAGGGGAGCCCTACAATGAGCAGTTCTTC; CDR3aa: CASSATGEPYNEQFF
abundance: few; d_gene: TRBD1; j_gene: TRBJ2-7; v_gene: TRBV3-1/TRBV3-2; CDR3nt: TGTGCCAGCAGCCGGGGGACAGTGAGCTCCTACGAGCAGTACTTC; CDR3aa: CASSRGTVSSYEQYF
abundance: .; d_gene: TRBD1; j_gene: TRBJ1-1; v_gene: TRBV29-1; CDR3nt: TGCAGCGTCCGGACAGGGATGAACACTGAAGCTTTCTTT; CDR3aa: CSVRTGMNTEAFF